Listed below are T cell receptor beta chains from one sample, sequenced in a study of memory CD4+ T cells and cytomegalovirus serostatus. Clones were sequenced by immunoSEQ multiplex PCR, and TCRdb holds only the in-frame ones, with some missing. The sample carries approximately 50,000 clones, about three quarters recorded once. The material sequenced was memory CD4+ T cells from blood. Source of these receptors: an adult in good health and CMV-seropositive. Both conserved end residues are part of each CDR3. The D gene is left open where the match is weak. Only some rows state a clone size, as once, few, many or a class for expanded clones.

J,V,size,D,CDR3,DNA
TRBJ2-5,TRBV5-6,NA,NA,CASSPRRGAWGETQYF,TGTGCCAGCAGCCCCCGGCGGGGCGCGTGGGGAGAGACCCAGTACTTC
TRBJ2-7,TRBV5-1,NA,NA,CASSLGSGRGGEQYF,TGCGCCAGCAGCTTGGGATCTGGCAGGGGTGGCGAGCAGTACTTC
TRBJ1-2,TRBV2,NA,NA,CASSGPRDDYGYTF,TGTGCCAGCAGTGGCCCTAGGGACGACTATGGCTACACCTTC
TRBJ2-1,TRBV19,once,NA,CASSYTLAEDQIF,TGTGCCAGTAGCTATACCCTAGCAGAAGACCAAATCTTC
TRBJ2-1,TRBV2,NA,TRBD2,CASSLTRGGAGLDEQFF,TGTGCCAGCAGTCTGACCCGGGGGGGAGCGGGCCTCGATGAGCAGTTCTTC
TRBJ2-2,TRBV5-1,once,NA,CASSLVGVPGELFF,TGCGCCAGCAGCTTGGTTGGGGTACCCGGGGAGCTGTTTTTT
TRBJ2-1,TRBV30,once,TRBD2,CATGTSGLYNEQFF,TGTGCCACAGGGACTAGCGGGCTCTACAATGAGCAGTTCTTC
TRBJ1-3,TRBV6-1,NA,NA,CASNQISGNTIYF,TGTGCCAGCAACCAGATCTCTGGAAACACCATATATTTT
TRBJ2-1,TRBV6-1,few,NA,CASSLAQDNEQFF,TGTGCCAGCAGTTTAGCCCAGGACAATGAGCAGTTCTTC
TRBJ2-4,TRBV28,NA,NA,CASSLSPDRVNIQYF,TGTGCCAGCAGTTTGTCCCCCGACCGGGTAAACATTCAGTACTTC
TRBJ2-7,TRBV5-1,NA,TRBD2,CASSSGLGNPYEQYF,TGCGCCAGCAGCTCGGGACTAGGAAACCCCTACGAGCAGTACTTC
TRBJ2-7,TRBV30,few,NA,CAWSVRAGTHEQYF,TGTGCCTGGAGTGTACGGGCGGGTACCCACGAGCAGTACTTC
TRBJ2-1,TRBV4-2,NA,TRBD2,CASSRSGRDHNEQFF,TGTGCCAGCAGCCGAAGCGGGAGGGACCACAATGAGCAGTTCTTC
TRBJ2-2,TRBV4-3,NA,TRBD2,CASSQRLAALVTGELFF,TGCGCCAGCAGCCAAAGACTAGCGGCGCTGGTCACCGGGGAGCTGTTTTTT
TRBJ2-1,TRBV5-6,few,TRBD2,CASSFGLAGNYNEQFF,TGTGCCAGCAGCTTTGGACTAGCGGGTAACTACAATGAGCAGTTCTTC
TRBJ1-1,TRBV2,few,NA,CASSEGGLAFF,TGTGCCAGCAGTGAAGGCGGACTAGCTTTCTTT
TRBJ1-3,TRBV7-2,NA,TRBD1,CASRNMGETGRNTIYF,TGTGCCAGTCGCAATATGGGGGAGACAGGGCGTAACACCATATATTTT
TRBJ2-3,TRBV19,NA,NA,CAVRGTDTQYF,TGTGCCGTCCGGGGCACAGATACGCAGTATTTT
TRBJ1-2,TRBV6-5,once,NA,CASSLTVTAVGYTF,TGTGCCAGCAGTTTGACGGTCACAGCAGTTGGCTACACCTTC
TRBJ2-3,TRBV6-5,once,NA,CASSLQGADTQYF,TGTGCCAGCAGTCTACAGGGAGCGGATACGCAGTATTTT
TRBJ2-5,TRBV10-3,NA,NA,CAIRANRGETQYF,TGTGCCATCAGGGCTAATCGGGGGGAGACCCAGTACTTC
TRBJ1-2,TRBV28,NA,TRBD1,CASSDRGGGYTF,TGTGCCAGCAGCGACAGGGGAGGAGGCTACACCTTC
TRBJ2-7,TRBV11-1,NA,TRBD1,CASSYRDREHEQYF,TGTGCCAGCAGCTACCGGGACAGGGAACACGAGCAGTACTTC
TRBJ2-5,TRBV7-2,NA,TRBD2,CASSLGDSGSLETQYF,TGTGCCAGCAGCTTAGGGGATAGCGGGAGTTTGGAGACCCAGTACTTC
TRBJ2-3,TRBV5-1,NA,NA,CASSLVVGVTDTQYF,TGCGCCAGCAGCTTGGTTGTGGGGGTAACAGATACGCAGTATTTT
TRBJ1-1,TRBV5-1,NA,TRBD1,CASSSPGTGDTEAFF,TGCGCCAGCAGTTCCCCCGGGACAGGGGACACTGAAGCTTTCTTT
TRBJ1-2,TRBV2,once,NA,CASSEWDSSNYGYTF,TGTGCCAGCAGTGAGTGGGACTCATCTAACTATGGCTACACCTTC
TRBJ2-1,TRBV7-9,NA,TRBD2,CASSPRTSGIGEQFF,TGTGCCAGCAGCCCCCGAACTAGCGGGATTGGTGAGCAGTTCTTC
TRBJ1-2,TRBV11-3,NA,TRBD1,CASSLERTGGDYGYTF,TGTGCCAGCAGCTTAGAAAGGACAGGGGGAGACTATGGCTACACCTTC
TRBJ2-1,TRBV29-1,few,TRBD2,CSVRLAGVFGEQFF,TGCAGCGTTCGACTAGCGGGAGTCTTTGGTGAGCAGTTCTTC
TRBJ1-1,TRBV5-5,NA,NA,CASSWAMNTEAFF,TGTGCCAGCAGCTGGGCCATGAACACTGAAGCTTTCTTT
TRBJ2-3,TRBV4-3,once,TRBD1,CASSQQSGTGTDTQYF,TGCGCCAGCAGCCAACAATCCGGGACAGGCACAGATACGCAGTATTTT